This is a list of T cell receptor beta chains from one sample in a study of blood T cells in healthy people across ages. TCRdb fed the 5' RACE reads into MiXCR, producing one record per CDR3 protein. The sample has roughly 1.7 million distinct CDR3 sequences, roughly a third seen once. The material sequenced was blood. The source of these receptors is a woman aged 25 to 39 in good health. CDR3s include the opening cysteine and the closing phenylalanine or tryptophan. D genes are given only for firm matches. The listing skips clone size in some rows; elsewhere it reads once, few, many or a size class.

cdr3_nt cdr3_aa clone_size v_call d_call j_call cdr3_length
TGTGCCAGCAGTTTTGGGGGTGCCATGATGAACACTGAAGCTTTCTTT CASSFGGAMMNTEAFF - TRBV12-3/TRBV12-4 - TRBJ1-1 16
TGTGCCAGCAGTTACTCGTACCAAGAGACCCAGTACTTC CASSYSYQETQYF - TRBV6-2/TRBV6-3 - TRBJ2-5 13
TGTGCCATCAGCGCACAGGGGACGGGCTACGAGCAGTACTTC CAISAQGTGYEQYF many TRBV10-3 TRBD1 TRBJ2-7 14
TGTGCCAGCAGCCTCCCCCCTGGACTAGCGGGGGGTACCGGGGAGCTGTTTTTT CASSLPPGLAGGTGELFF - TRBV7-9 TRBD2 TRBJ2-2 18
TGTGCCAGCAGTTCAGGGCGGGGGGGCTCGGATACGCAGTATTTT CASSSGRGGSDTQYF - TRBV12-3/TRBV12-4 TRBD2 TRBJ2-3 15
TGCGCCAGTCAAATGGGGACTTTGCCCTACAATGAGCAGTTCTTC CASQMGTLPYNEQFF - TRBV5-1 - TRBJ2-1 15
TGTGCCACCAGCAGAGCTTGGGGACTAGCGGGAGAAGAGACCCAGTACTTC CATSRAWGLAGEETQYF - TRBV15 TRBD2 TRBJ2-5 17
TGTGCCAGCAAGGGTCTAGGGTACAATGAGCAGTTCTTC CASKGLGYNEQFF - TRBV12-3/TRBV12-4 - TRBJ2-1 13
TGTGCCAGCAGCAACAACGCGAACACCGGGGAGCTGTTTTTT CASSNNANTGELFF - TRBV2 - TRBJ2-2 14
TGCAGTGCTAGAGACTATTCGGGGGGCTCCTGCGAGCAGTACTTC CSARDYSGGSCEQYF - TRBV20-1 - TRBJ2-7 15
TGTGCCAGCAGCCAAGATTGGACTAATCAGCCCCAGCATTTT CASSQDWTNQPQHF - TRBV3-1 - TRBJ1-5 14
TGTGCCAGCAGCGTAGCCACTAGCACAGATACGCAGTATTTT CASSVATSTDTQYF many TRBV9 - TRBJ2-3 14
TGCAGTGCCCCCGGGACTAGCGGGAGCGGGGATACGCGGTATTTT CSAPGTSGSGDTRYF - TRBV20-1 TRBD2 TRBJ2-3 15
TGTGCCAGCAGCACCCGGAGGAGCTGGGAGACCCAGTACTTC CASSTRRSWETQYF few TRBV7-9 - TRBJ2-5 14
TGTGCCAGCAGCCAGGATTCAAGGGGGAATTACGAGCAGTACTTC CASSQDSRGNYEQYF few TRBV3-1 - TRBJ2-7 15
TGCGCCAGCAGCCAACTCGGGACAGGGGGATTTGGGACTGAAGCTTTCTTT CASSQLGTGGFGTEAFF few TRBV4-1 TRBD1 TRBJ1-1 17
TGTGCCAGCAGCCGGGGAGCGGGAGATAGTTCAGAGACCCAGTACTTC CASSRGAGDSSETQYF - TRBV5-4 TRBD2 TRBJ2-5 16
TGTGCCAGCAGACCTCGACAGTCAACTAATGAAAAACTGTTTTTT CASRPRQSTNEKLFF - TRBV27 - TRBJ1-4 15
TGTGCCAGCAGCCAACTAGCGGCCTCCTACAATGAGCAGTTCTTC CASSQLAASYNEQFF - TRBV7-3 TRBD2 TRBJ2-1 15
TGCAGTGCTAGCCCCGGGGCGGGGACAGGTACTAACTATGGCTACACCTTC CSASPGAGTGTNYGYTF once TRBV20-1 TRBD1 TRBJ1-2 17
TGCAGTGCTATCAGAGGAGCGGGAGTCGCAGATACGCAGTATTTT CSAIRGAGVADTQYF - TRBV20-1 TRBD2 TRBJ2-3 15
TGTGCCAGCAGCTTACAGGGGGCCTGGTACGAGCAGTACTTC CASSLQGAWYEQYF - TRBV7-9 TRBD1 TRBJ2-7 14
TGTGCCAGCAGTTCGGGCGGGACAGGGGCCGGAGGAGCTTTCTTT CASSSGGTGAGGAFF - TRBV12-3/TRBV12-4 TRBD1 TRBJ1-1 15
TGCGTCAGCAGCCAACATATCCCCGGGACAGGGGGGAACGAGCAGTACTTC CVSSQHIPGTGGNEQYF - TRBV4-1 TRBD1 TRBJ2-7 17
TGTGCCAGCAGTTACTTTTCCGTCTTCAGTCGACAGGCTCCCCACGAGCAGTACTTC CASSYFSVFSRQAPHEQYF - TRBV6-8 - TRBJ2-7 19
TGTGCCAACACCACGACTGGGACTAATGAAAAACTGTTTTTT CANTTTGTNEKLFF - TRBV27 - TRBJ1-4 14
TGTGCCAGCAGCTTAGAAGGTAGCGGGGGAACCTACGAGCAGTACTTC CASSLEGSGGTYEQYF few TRBV7-6 TRBD2 TRBJ2-7 16
TGTGCCAGCAGTCCGGGACTAAGGTACGAGCAGTACTTC CASSPGLRYEQYF few TRBV27 TRBD2 TRBJ2-7 13
TGCAGTGCTAGGTCGGGACCCGGGATGGTAGCTTTCTTT CSARSGPGMVAFF few TRBV20-1 - TRBJ1-1 13
TGCAGTGCTCCTCTAGGGGGAGTCACAGATACGCAGTATTTT CSAPLGGVTDTQYF - TRBV20-1 - TRBJ2-3 14
TGTGCCAGCAGTGAGGACAGGGGGTATAACACTGAAGCTTTCTTT CASSEDRGYNTEAFF - TRBV6-1 TRBD1 TRBJ1-1 15
TGCGCCAGCAGCTTGGGATCTAGCGGGGCCCTGGAGACCCAGTACTTC CASSLGSSGALETQYF - TRBV5-1 TRBD2 TRBJ2-5 16
TGTGCCAGCAGTTTCGAGAGCGGGAGGGGATCCTACGAGCAGTACTTC CASSFESGRGSYEQYF - TRBV28 TRBD2 TRBJ2-7 16
TGTGCCAGCAGTCCGTACAGGGAGGATGAGCAGTTCTTC CASSPYREDEQFF few TRBV27 - TRBJ2-1 13
TGTGCCAGCAGCCGGGACAGGGCGATCGATACGCAGTATTTT CASSRDRAIDTQYF - TRBV14 TRBD1 TRBJ2-3 14
TGTGCCAGCAGTTTGACTCGCACGGGGGGCACTGAAGCTTTCTTT CASSLTRTGGTEAFF - TRBV27 - TRBJ1-1 15
TGTGCCAGCAGCTTGACGGCGCTAGCGGGAGTGGGGGAGACCCAGTATTTC CASSLTALAGVGETQYF - TRBV3-1 TRBD2 TRBJ2-5 17
TGCAGTGCCCCGAAAGGAGCTCCAAATGAGCAGTTCTTC CSAPKGAPNEQFF - TRBV20-1 - TRBJ2-1 13
TGTGCCACAGGATACCGGACAGCAGTGGGGAATCAGCCCCAGCATTTT CATGYRTAVGNQPQHF few TRBV15 - TRBJ1-5 16
TGTGCCAGCAGCTCGGCGGGCAGGCTTACTAACTATGGCTACACCTTC CASSSAGRLTNYGYTF few TRBV21-1 - TRBJ1-2 16
TGCGCCAGCAGCCAAGCGGTGGGACAGGGCTATGGCTACACCTTC CASSQAVGQGYGYTF few TRBV4-1 TRBD1 TRBJ1-2 15
TGTGCCAGCAGTCCCCCGGGGCACCCCCAGGGCCAGGCGCCCCAGCATTTT CASSPPGHPQGQAPQHF - TRBV28 - TRBJ1-5 17
TGCAGTGCTAGAGGCCCGGGACTAGCGGGAACAGGGGACTACAATGAGCAGTTCTTC CSARGPGLAGTGDYNEQFF - TRBV20-1 TRBD2 TRBJ2-1 19
TGCGCCAGCAGCCAACCGGGACAACACTATGGCTACACCTTC CASSQPGQHYGYTF - TRBV4-1 - TRBJ1-2 14
TGTGCCAGCAGCGACAGGGAAAGTGGCTACACCTTC CASSDRESGYTF - TRBV12-3/TRBV12-4 TRBD1 TRBJ1-2 12